This T cell receptor beta chain was sequenced during a study of T-cell memory formation after mild COVID-19. Study-wide results and caveats: The appearance of some responding clones in pre-infection memory suggested that cross-reactive memory joined.

This CDR3 is 13 amino acids long. CDR1 SQVTM and CDR2 ANQGSEA come from the germline V gene. Losses at the gene ends were 5 bases for V and 4 bases for J; bases not matched to a gene: 5. TCRdb used MiXCR to reprocess the 5' RACE reads, holding one entry per CDR3 protein. The repertoire includes roughly 300,000 distinct CDR3 sequences, roughly 15% of them detected once, and 22% sits in the top ten. On this clonotype: Its antigen is unknown.

The chain is built from TRBV29-1 and TRBJ2-1; TRBD1 matches 7 bases. The sequencing input was PBMCs or a T cell subset sorted from them (not recorded which). This receptor was obtained from a man between 18 and 35 years old who had mild COVID-19 (a few samples of this study predate the infection). Cell type and time point are not known. The CDR3 sequence: CSVSGQAYNEQFF. In DNA form, the CDR3 reads TGCAGCGTTAGCGGACAGGCTTACAATGAGCAGTTCTTC.